This T cell receptor beta chain was identified during a study of OX40 agonist ivuxolimab in advanced cancers. Study information: Patients receiving dose escalation had hepatocellular carcinoma, melanoma, renal cell or head and neck cancer. Treatment received earlier with anti-PD-1, anti-PD-L1 or anti-CTLA-4 agents was allowed, and 40% had some.

TCRdb's copy holds only in-frame clones and misses some; the assay was immunoSEQ multiplex PCR. The table has about 53,000 clones, approximately 84% seen once. Whole-study findings and limits: Both CD4+ and CD8+ T cell populations in blood had undergone clonal expansion by week 6 at 0.1 to 3.0 mg/kg.

Worth noting for this clone: The antigen is not known.

The material sequenced was CD4+ or CD8+ T cells sorted from blood, taken in a trial of the OX40 agonist ivuxolimab. The receptor's source is an adult with an advanced solid tumor such as melanoma, head and neck, liver or kidney cancer.

CDR3 loop: CASSYAQSAGHGYTF. In nucleotides, the CDR3 is TGTGCCAGCAGTTACGCCCAATCCGCAGGGCATGGCTACACCTTC. The chain couples TRBV6-6 to TRBJ1-2, with D tentatively TRBD1 (5 bases). Germline V gene sequence: CDR1 MNHNY, CDR2 SVGAGI (reference sequence). Trimming took 2 bases from V and 6 from J, leaving 16 bases between them. The CDR3 consists of 15 residues.